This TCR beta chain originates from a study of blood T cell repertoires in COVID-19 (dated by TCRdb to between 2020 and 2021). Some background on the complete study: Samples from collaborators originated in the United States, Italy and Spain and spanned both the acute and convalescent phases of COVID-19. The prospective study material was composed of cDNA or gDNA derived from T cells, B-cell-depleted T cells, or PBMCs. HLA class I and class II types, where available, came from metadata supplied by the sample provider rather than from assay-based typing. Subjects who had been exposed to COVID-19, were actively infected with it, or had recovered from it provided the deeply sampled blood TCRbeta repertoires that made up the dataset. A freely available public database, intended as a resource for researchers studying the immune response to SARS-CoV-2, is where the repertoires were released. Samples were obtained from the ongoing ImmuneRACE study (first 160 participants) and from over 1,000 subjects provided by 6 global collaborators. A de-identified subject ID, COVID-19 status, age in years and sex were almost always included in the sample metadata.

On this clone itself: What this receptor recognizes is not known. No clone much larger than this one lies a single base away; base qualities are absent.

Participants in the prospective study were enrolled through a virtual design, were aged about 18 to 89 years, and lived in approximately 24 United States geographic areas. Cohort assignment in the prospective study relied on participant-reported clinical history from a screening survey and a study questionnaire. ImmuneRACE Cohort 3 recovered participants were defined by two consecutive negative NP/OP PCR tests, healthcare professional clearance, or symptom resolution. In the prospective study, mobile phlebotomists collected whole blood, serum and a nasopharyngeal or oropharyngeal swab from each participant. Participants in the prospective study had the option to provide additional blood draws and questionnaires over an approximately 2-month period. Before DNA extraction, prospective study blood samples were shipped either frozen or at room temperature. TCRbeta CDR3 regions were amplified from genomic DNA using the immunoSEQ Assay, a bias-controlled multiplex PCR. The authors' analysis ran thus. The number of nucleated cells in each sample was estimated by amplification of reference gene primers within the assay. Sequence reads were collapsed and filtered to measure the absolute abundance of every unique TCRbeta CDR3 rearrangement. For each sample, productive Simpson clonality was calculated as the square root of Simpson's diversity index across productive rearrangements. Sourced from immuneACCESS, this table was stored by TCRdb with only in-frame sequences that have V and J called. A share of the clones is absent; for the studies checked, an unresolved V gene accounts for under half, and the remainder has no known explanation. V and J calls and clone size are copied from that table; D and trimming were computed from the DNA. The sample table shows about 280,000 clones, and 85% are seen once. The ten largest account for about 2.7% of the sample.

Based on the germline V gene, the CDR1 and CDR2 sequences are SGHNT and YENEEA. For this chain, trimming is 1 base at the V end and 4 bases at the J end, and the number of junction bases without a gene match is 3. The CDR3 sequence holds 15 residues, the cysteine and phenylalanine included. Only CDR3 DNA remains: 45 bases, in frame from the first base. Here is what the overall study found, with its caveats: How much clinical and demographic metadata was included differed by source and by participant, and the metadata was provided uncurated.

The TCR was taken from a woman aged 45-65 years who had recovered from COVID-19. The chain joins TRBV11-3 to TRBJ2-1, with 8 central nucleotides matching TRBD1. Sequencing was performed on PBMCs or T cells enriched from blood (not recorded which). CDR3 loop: CASSLGRGPYNEQFF. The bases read TGTGCCAGCAGCTTAGGCAGGGGGCCGTACAATGAGCAGTTCTTC.